This TCR beta chain was captured in a study of blood T cell repertoires in COVID-19. On the study more broadly: Spain, Italy and the United States supplied samples that represented acute and convalescent COVID-19. From T cells, B-cell-depleted T cells, or PBMCs came the material, which was cDNA or gDNA.

In the authors' methods: The authors estimated nucleated cell counts from reference gene primer amplification. Profiled with immunoSEQ multiplex PCR; TCRdb holds only in-frame clones, not every one. Clone size and the V and J calls come from that table; the DNA yielded D and trimming. The sample yields under 200,000 clones, 80% seen once. CDR1 and CDR2 (germline): SGHNT, YENEEA. With 5 bases clipped from V and 1 base from J, the junction kept 3 bases outside the gene matches. CDR3 size: 14 residues. Material for sequencing was peripheral blood. The TCR was taken from a man in his sixties or seventies with active or convalescent COVID-19. This rearrangement joins TRBV11-3 to TRBJ2-3; 7 bases map to TRBD1. The CDR3 spells CASSLGQGTDTQYF. The CDR3 coding sequence is TGTGCCAGCAGCCTCGGACAGGGCACAGATACGCAGTATTTT.